Sequencing of this T cell receptor beta chain was carried out in a study of graft-versus-host responses after intestinal transplantation. Study context: The study gave all recipients anti-thymocyte globulin induction, then tacrolimus and steroids for roughly 3 years. Broader study findings: With peak circulating GvH clone levels came an association with early post-transplant HvG declines. The authors found GvH clones in recipient marrow, some appearing first in ileum or blood.

Responders (about 200,000, CFSE-labeled) were co-plated with about 200,000 irradiated, violet-dye-labeled stimulators. Only in-frame clones appear in the TCRdb table, and some are missing; sequencing was by immunoSEQ multiplex PCR. The table records 13,000 to 15,000 clones, over 30% of them present only once. The CDR3 is 13 residues long. CDR1 and CDR2 (germline): WNHNN, SYGVQD (reference sequence). V gave up 0 bases and J gave up 1 base, with 3 bases separating them. Sample share makes this clone medium-sized (0.01 to 0.1%). V usage is TRBV10-1 and J usage is TRBJ2-5; the D is unclear. The sequence came from a human patient who received an intestinal transplant. Sequenced here: alloreactive CD4+ T cells from a mixed lymphocyte reaction culture, sampled before intestinal transplant. Subset: CFSE-low proliferating T cells sorted from roughly 6-day pre-transplant mixed lymphocyte reaction (GvH or HvG direction). DNA of the CDR3: TGCGCCAGCAGTGAGTCCCTCCAAGAGACCCAGTACTTC. Protein product: CASSESLQETQYF.